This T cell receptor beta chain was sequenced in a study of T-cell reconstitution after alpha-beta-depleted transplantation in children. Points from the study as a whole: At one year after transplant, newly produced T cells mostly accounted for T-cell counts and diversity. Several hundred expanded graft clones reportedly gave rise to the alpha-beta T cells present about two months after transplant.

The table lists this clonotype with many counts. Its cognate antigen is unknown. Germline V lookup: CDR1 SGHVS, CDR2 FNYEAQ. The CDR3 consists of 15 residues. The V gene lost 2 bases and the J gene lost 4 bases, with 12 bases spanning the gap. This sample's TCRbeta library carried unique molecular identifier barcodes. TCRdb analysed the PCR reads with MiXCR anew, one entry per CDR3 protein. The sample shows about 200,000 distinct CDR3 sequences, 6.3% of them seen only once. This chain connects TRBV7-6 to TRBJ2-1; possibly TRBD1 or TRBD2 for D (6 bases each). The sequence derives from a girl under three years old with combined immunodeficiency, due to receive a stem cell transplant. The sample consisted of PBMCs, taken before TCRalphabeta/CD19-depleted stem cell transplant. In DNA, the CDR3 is TGTGCCAGCAGCTTAATCGGGGGCGTTTACAATGAGCAGTTCTTC. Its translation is CASSLIGGVYNEQFF.